The 29 T cell receptor beta chains below come from one sample, sequenced in a study of blood T cell repertoires in COVID-19. Measured with immunoSEQ multiplex PCR; TCRdb has only the in-frame clones, and not every one. There are about 290,000 clones in the sample; just under 90% occur only once, and approximately 12% lies in the top ten. Sequenced sample: peripheral blood. These receptors originate from a woman in her twenties or thirties with COVID-19, enrolled during active disease.

This chain links TRBV7-2 with TRBJ1-4; no clear D gene. Germline V gene sequence: CDR1 SGHTA, CDR2 FQGNSA. V lost 5 bases, J lost 7 bases, and 20 bases lay in between. The length of the CDR3 is 16 residues. The CDR3: CASSPGSLASAEKLFF. For the CDR3, the DNA is TGTGCCAGCAGCCCGGGGTCCTTGGCCTCGGCTGAAAAACTGTTTTTT.

The J gene is TRBJ2-7, the V gene TRBV11-3; TRBD1 matches 9 bases. Germline lookup yields CDR1 SGHNT and CDR2 YENEEA. With V trimmed by 2 bases and J by 3 bases, 5 bases remained unmatched. CDR3 length: 15 residues. The CDR3 sequence is CASSLQTGGHYEQYF. CDR3 coding DNA: TGTGCCAGCAGCTTACAGACAGGGGGACACTACGAGCAGTACTTC.

V is TRBV18 and J is TRBJ2-4; a possible D gene is TRBD2 (6 bases). The germline gives CDR1 KGHSH, CDR2 LQKENI. V was clipped by 3 bases and J by 2 bases, with 8 bases between them. This CDR3 has 14 residues. The CDR3 DNA sequence: TGTGCCAGCTCACCCGGACTACCCAAAAACATTCAGTACTTC. Its protein is CASSPGLPKNIQYF.

The chain combines TRBV7-9 with TRBJ2-7; D gene ambiguous. The germline CDR1 and CDR2 sequences are SEHNR and FQNEAQ (reference sequence). The CDR3 loop spans 13 amino acids. Trimming shortened V by 5 bases and J by 2 bases, and 10 bases separated the two germline ends. CDR3 in amino acids: CASSPTSTYEQYF. The CDR3 DNA reads TGTGCCAGCAGCCCAACCAGTACCTACGAGCAGTACTTC.

This sequence joins TRBV6-5 and TRBJ2-1; TRBD2 aligns across 12 bases. Germline-derived CDR1 and CDR2 are MNHEY and SVGAGI. Unmatched junction bases numbered 8, after V lost 4 bases and J lost 7 bases. The CDR3 contains 16 residues. CDR3 bases: TGTGCCAGCAGTTTCAAGACTAGCGGGGGCGGGAATGAGCAGTTCTTC. Translating it yields CASSFKTSGGGNEQFF.

CDR3 in DNA: TGTGCCAGCAGTGATCGTTCAGCCTATAATTCACCCCTCCACTTT. It encodes CASSDRSAYNSPLHF. This chain connects TRBV6-4 to TRBJ1-6; the D is unclear. This CDR3 contains 15 residues. Germline V gene sequence: CDR1 MRHNA, CDR2 SNTAGT. V lost 3 bases and J 2 bases, leaving 8 bases between the germline ends.

The chain is built from TRBV24-1 and TRBJ2-3; 10 nucleotides agree with TRBD2. Germline CDR1 is KGHDR and CDR2 is SFDVKD. The CDR3 loop spans 17 amino acids. The J segment lost 4 bases and the V segment lost 0 bases, leaving 6 bases of the junction unmatched. The CDR3, as DNA: TGTGCCACCAGTGATTTGGGGCCCAGCGGGGGGGCAGATACGCAGTATTTT. As protein: CATSDLGPSGGADTQYF.

This rearrangement joins TRBV19 to TRBJ1-1; the D gene is possibly TRBD1 (5 bases). Looked up from germline, CDR1 is LNHDA and CDR2 is SQIVND (reference sequence). CDR3 length equals 12 residues. V gave up 11 bases and J gave up 3 bases, with 13 bases separating them. CDR3 DNA sequence: TGTGCCCTGCCCATAGGGGACACTGAAGCTTTCTTT. Translating gives CALPIGDTEAFF.

The CDR3 spells CASSPYRGSSGNTIYF. CDR3 nucleotides: TGTGCCAGCTCGCCGTACAGGGGTTCATCTGGAAACACCATATATTTT. This chain uses TRBV18 with TRBJ1-3, with 7 bases matching TRBD1. V was pared by 6 bases and J by 1 base, with 9 bases of the junction left unmatched. This CDR3 spans 16 amino acids. Germline CDR1 reads KGHSH; CDR2 reads LQKENI.

In its sample, this clone was seen a few times. The chain combines TRBV6-5 with TRBJ1-5; 7 bases agree with TRBD1. The CDR3 consists of 13 residues. Trimming took 2 bases from V and 7 from J; bases not matched to a gene: 2. Germline V gives CDR1 MNHEY, CDR2 SVGAGI. CDR3 nucleotides: TGTGCCAGCAGTTACAGGGGGCAGCAGCCCCAGCATTTT. It codes for CASSYRGQQPQHF.

This chain links TRBV5-1 with TRBJ1-6; D is possibly TRBD1 (5 bases). Germline values: CDR1 SGHRS, CDR2 YFSETQ. The CDR3 is 15 residues long. The V end lost 5 bases, the J end lost 9 bases, and 18 bases lay between the germline ends. The CDR3: CASSLRGMNGSPLHF. For the CDR3, the DNA is TGCGCCAGCAGTCTACGGGGGATGAACGGTTCACCCCTCCACTTT.

The CDR3 protein is CSVGGHQINYNEQFF. In DNA form, the CDR3 reads TGCAGCGTAGGGGGACACCAAATAAACTACAATGAGCAGTTCTTC. J is TRBJ2-1 and V is TRBV29-1; D might be TRBD1 (6 bases). V dropped 6 bases and J dropped 3 bases, with 18 bases sitting between them. CDR3 length: 15 residues. Germline V gene data show CDR1 as SQVTM and CDR2 as ANQGSEA.

The rearrangement joins TRBV19 to TRBJ1-1; maybe TRBD1 (5 bases). The CDR3 is 14 amino acids. Per the germline V gene, CDR1 is LNHDA and CDR2 is SQIVND (reference sequence). Deletions cut 5 bases from V and 4 bases from J, with 14 bases between. The CDR3 sequence: CASSPDNGLTEAFF. The DNA for the CDR3 is TGTGCCAGTAGTCCGGACAACGGGCTCACTGAAGCTTTCTTT.

V and J are TRBV7-8 and TRBJ2-1; 8 bases line up with TRBD2. V was clipped by 1 base and J by 3 bases; unmatched bases: 2. The CDR3 runs 15 residues. Germline values: CDR1 SGHVS, CDR2 FQNEAQ. The CDR3 nucleotides are TGTGCCAGCAGCTTAGTCGGGGGGGGCTACAATGAGCAGTTCTTC. Its translation: CASSLVGGGYNEQFF.

The chain combines TRBV4-1 with TRBJ1-2; a weak D match, TRBD1 (6 bases). This CDR3 region has 14 residues. V lost 1 base and J lost 1, with 7 bases in between. Germline V lookup: CDR1 MGHRA, CDR2 YSYEKL. The CDR3 sequence: CASSQARGNYGYTF. DNA of the CDR3: TGCGCCAGCAGCCAAGCCAGGGGTAACTATGGCTACACCTTC.

The chain joins TRBV20-1 to TRBJ2-1, with TRBD2 matching 9 bases. The CDR3 is 17 amino acids. V gave up 3 bases and J gave up 2 bases; unmatched junction bases: 11. Germline CDR1 reads DFQATT; CDR2 reads SNEGSKA (reference sequence). In nucleotides, the CDR3 is TGCAGTGCTAGTTTCCTAGCGGGGTCAAGGGCCTACAATGAGCAGTTCTTC. Residues: CSASFLAGSRAYNEQFF.

The V and J genes are TRBV11-2 and TRBJ1-1; perhaps TRBD1 as D (6 bases). Germline V gene data show CDR1 as SGHAT and CDR2 as FQNNGV. This CDR3 has 12 amino acids. Trimming removed 5 bases from V and 11 bases from J, with 15 bases in between. CDR3 protein: CASSLTRGGAFF. For the CDR3, the DNA is TGTGCCAGCAGCCTAACCAGGGGAGGGGCTTTCTTT. The complete variable domain, with remaining parts taken from reference TRBV11-2 and TRBJ1-1, reads EAGVAQSPRYKIIEKRQSVAFWCNPISGHATLYWYQQILGQGPKLLIQFQNNGVVDDSQLPKDRFSAERLKGVDSTLKIQPAKLEDSAVYLCASSLTRGGAFFGQGTRLTVV.

V gene TRBV5-1 combines with J gene TRBJ2-7; D is possibly TRBD1 (6 bases). Deletions cut 2 bases from V and 4 bases from J, with 22 bases between. Looked up from germline, CDR1 is SGHRS and CDR2 is YFSETQ. CDR3 length: 17 residues. This CDR3 reads CASSLSLRTARKYEQYF. The DNA of the CDR3 is TGCGCCAGCAGCTTAAGCCTCCGGACAGCCCGCAAGTACGAGCAGTACTTC.

The rearrangement joins TRBV6-5 to TRBJ2-2; D is undetermined. Germline-derived CDR1 and CDR2 are MNHEY and SVGAGI. The CDR3 contains 14 residues. V was shortened by 7 bases and J by 0 bases, with 9 bases between the two germline ends. The CDR3 DNA is TGTGCCAGCATGGAGAGTGCGAACACCGGGGAGCTGTTTTTT. This encodes CASMESANTGELFF.

The V call is TRBV6-5, the J call TRBJ1-1; D is perhaps TRBD1 (5 bases). V dropped 6 bases and J dropped 1 base, with 15 bases sitting between them. CDR1 is MNHEY and CDR2 is SVGAGI in the germline V gene. The CDR3 runs to 15 residues. The CDR3 loop is CASSLETATNTEAFF. The DNA of the CDR3 is TGTGCCAGCAGCCTCGAGACAGCGACGAACACTGAAGCTTTCTTT.

The gene calls are TRBV5-1 and TRBJ2-7, with TRBD1 identical over 7 bases. CDR1 is SGHRS and CDR2 is YFSETQ in the germline V gene. Trimming cost V 1 base and J 1 base; bases outside gene matches: 5. The CDR3 is 15 residues long. CDR3 region: CASSLLAGGSYEQYF. CDR3 nucleotide sequence: TGCGCCAGCAGCTTGTTAGCAGGGGGTTCCTACGAGCAGTACTTC.

The chain combines TRBV4-1 with TRBJ2-7; 7 bases align to TRBD1. Germline V gene sequence: CDR1 MGHRA, CDR2 YSYEKL. V was pared by 4 bases and J by 1 base, with 1 base of the junction left unmatched. This CDR3 spans 13 amino acids. The CDR3 loop is CASSPGQSYEQYF. CDR3 DNA: TGCGCCAGCAGCCCGGGACAGTCCTACGAGCAGTACTTC.

Points on this clone: This specimen includes other DNA sequences encoding the same CDR3. The chain links TRBV11-2 to TRBJ1-1, with D possibly TRBD1 on 5 matching bases. Trimming cost V 2 bases and J 4 bases, with 8 bases left between them. The germline V gene encodes CDR1 SGHAT and CDR2 FQNNGV. This CDR3 comprises 13 residues. The CDR3 here is CASSLRGGTEAFF. The DNA for the CDR3 is TGTGCCAGCAGCTTAAGGGGCGGCACTGAAGCTTTCTTT.

The chain carries TRBV27 and TRBJ2-7, with TRBD1 matching over 11 bases. With V trimmed by 4 bases and J by 1 base, 3 bases remained unmatched. Germline CDR1 reads MNHEY; CDR2 reads SMNVEV (reference sequence). This CDR3 has 15 amino acids. In DNA form, the CDR3 reads TGTGCCAGCAGTTGGGGGACAGGGGGGTCCTACGAGCAGTACTTC. Amino acids: CASSWGTGGSYEQYF.

J is TRBJ1-2 and V is TRBV19; tentative D call: TRBD1 (6 bases). V was shortened by 3 bases and J by 7 bases, with 12 bases between the two germline ends. Germline CDR1 and CDR2: LNHDA and SQIVND (reference sequence). This CDR3 region has 13 residues. CDR3 nucleotide sequence: TGTGCCAGTAGTATCCAGGGGCCGGGTGGCTACACCTTC. Translated: CASSIQGPGGYTF.

V and J are TRBV19 and TRBJ1-6, with 10 bases that match TRBD1. Trimming at V came to 9 bases and at J to 7 bases, leaving 6 bases not matched to a gene. The germline V gene has CDR1 LNHDA and CDR2 SQIVND (reference sequence). The CDR3 has 14 amino acids. The CDR3 protein is CASSWGQGNSPLHF. CDR3 in DNA: TGTGCCAGCTCCTGGGGACAGGGGAATTCACCCCTCCACTTT.

The V call is TRBV4-1, the J call TRBJ2-1; TRBD2 matches 11 bases. The length of the CDR3 is 16 residues. Germline V gene sequence: CDR1 MGHRA, CDR2 YSYEKL. V lost 4 bases, J lost 4 bases, and 6 bases stayed unmatched. For the CDR3, the DNA is TGCGCCAGCAGCCGCCACACTAGCGGGGGATACAATGAGCAGTTCTTC. This translates into CASSRHTSGGYNEQFF.

V gene TRBV4-1 combines with J gene TRBJ2-5; 7 positions agree with TRBD1. CDR3 length: 13 residues. Unmatched junction bases numbered 6, after V lost 4 bases and J lost 7 bases. CDR1 is MGHRA and CDR2 is YSYEKL in the germline V gene. For the CDR3, the DNA is TGCGCCAGCAGCCTTGGACAGGCGGGGACCCAGTACTTC. It specifies CASSLGQAGTQYF.

This chain connects TRBV29-1 to TRBJ1-2, with 7 bases matching TRBD1. The CDR3 contains 13 residues. Trimming cost V 4 bases and J 3 bases; bases outside gene matches: 5. Germline V gene lookup returns CDR1 SQVTM and CDR2 ANQGSEA. The CDR3 protein is CSVVNGTDYGYTF. CDR3 bases: TGCAGCGTTGTCAACGGGACAGACTATGGCTACACCTTC.